This T cell receptor beta chain was identified during a study of quantifying T cell responses using KT2 cells. About the study: TCR alpha and beta constant-region primers primed reverse transcription of RNA.

Each cDNA got a UMI-containing oligo ligated at its 3' end. First-round PCR used three to four cycles and beta primers RC1.1 and RC1.2 covering TRBC1 and TRBC2. TCRdb analysed the UMI-ligation and nested PCR reads with MiXCR anew, one entry per CDR3 protein. The sample has 25,000 to 40,000 distinct CDR3 sequences, approximately 10% seen once. The sample is PBMC spiked with counted cells of clone KT2. Fixed numbers of PBMC received varying amounts of KT2 cells. Broader study findings: KT2 sequence counts showed saturation when very many KT2 cells were spiked in.

The sample holds many counts of this clonotype. Antigen: not known. CDR3 length: 16 amino acids. Germline V lookup: CDR1 SGHNT, CDR2 YYREEE (reference sequence). The junction had 4 bases not matched to a gene; V was cut back by 0 bases and J by 3 bases. The clonotype was recovered from a human donor. The sequenced material came from PBMCs spiked with cells of the T cell clone KT2. J is TRBJ1-5 and V is TRBV5-4, with 9 bases lining up with TRBD1. This chain's CDR3 is CASSLGTGAINQPQHF. The DNA for the CDR3 is TGTGCCAGCAGCTTGGGGACAGGGGCTATCAATCAGCCCCAGCATTTT. Using reference TRBV5-4 and TRBJ1-5 for the parts outside the CDR3, the full variable domain is ETGVTQSPTHLIKTRGQQVTLRCSSQSGHNTVSWYQQALGQGPQFIFQYYREEENGRGNFPPRFSGLQFPNYSSELNVNALELDDSALYLCASSLGTGAINQPQHFGDGTRLSIL.